This T cell receptor beta chain was captured by sequencing in a study of tumor-infiltrating lymphocytes in primary liver carcinoma. For the study at large: Productive TCRbeta reads per sample were roughly 3.5 to 8 million, not differing by tissue.

Germline DNA was also extracted, with blood RNA taken from unsorted whole blood. There are 12 residues in the CDR3. From germline, CDR1 is SGHAT and CDR2 FQNNGV. This clonotype was detected a few times. A much larger clone lies a single base off, so this may be a read error. Production of TCR beta cDNA used around 0.45 ug total RNA together with a constant-region primer. Sequencing libraries for TCR beta derived from three nested multiplex PCR rounds that used slightly modified ARM-PCR. Two initial PCR rounds of about 11 cycles each paired TRBV1-TRBV30 forward primers with a C-beta reverse primer. Via MiXCR, TCRdb re-called the multiplex PCR reads, giving one row per CDR3 protein. The sample gives under 200,000 distinct CDR3 sequences, less than 65% of which show up once; roughly 6.8% is in the top ten.

The sequenced sample consisted of peripheral blood. The sequence was obtained from a woman aged 55-70 years with primary liver carcinoma and hepatitis B virus infection. V gene TRBV11-2 combines with J gene TRBJ2-5; D uncertain. Here the CDR3 DNA reads TGTGCCGGCAGCTTAGTAGGAGAGACCCAGTACTTC. It codes for CAGSLVGETQYF. Based on the CDR3 plus reference TRBV11-2 and TRBJ2-5, the full variable domain is EAGVAQSPRYKIIEKRQSVAFWCNPISGHATLYWYQQILGQGPKLLIQFQNNGVVDDSQLPKDRFSAERLKGVDSTLKIQPAKLEDSAVYLCAGSLVGETQYFGPGTRLLVL.